The rows below give T cell receptor beta chains drawn from one sample of a study of spatial heterogeneity in lung cancer. From the 5' RACE reads, TCRdb called clonotypes with MiXCR, one entry per CDR3 protein. Among 100,000 or so distinct CDR3 sequences, roughly 4.5% were seen once, and the ten largest hold around 20%. Source: lung tumor tissue, taken at surgery. The receptors derive from a male donor with early-stage non-small cell lung cancer. CDR3s include the opening cysteine and the closing phenylalanine or tryptophan. D genes are given only for firm matches. The listing skips clone size in some rows; elsewhere it reads once, few, many or a size class.

clone size	V gene	J gene	D gene	CDR3 protein	CDR3 DNA
few	TRBV5-1	TRBJ2-3	.	CASSLVSGRDTQYF	TGCGCCAGCAGCTTGGTGAGCGGGCGGGATACGCAGTATTTT
many	TRBV5-1	TRBJ1-1	.	CASSLVPGQNTEAFF	TGCGCCAGCAGCTTGGTCCCGGGACAGAACACTGAAGCTTTCTTT
many	TRBV3-1	TRBJ2-3	TRBD2	CASSQGGLAGKDTQYF	TGTGCCAGCAGCCAGGGAGGACTAGCGGGGAAGGATACGCAGTATTTT
many	TRBV20-1	TRBJ2-4	TRBD2	CSVGGETKNIQYF	TGCAGTGTGGGGGGGGAAACCAAAAACATTCAGTACTTC
many	TRBV20-1	TRBJ2-3	TRBD2	CSAKPLGSGRTDTQYF	TGCAGTGCGAAACCTTTAGGAAGCGGGAGGACAGATACGCAGTATTTT
many	TRBV5-1	TRBJ2-7	TRBD2	CASSLSAGGGYEQYF	TGCGCCAGCAGCTTGTCCGCGGGAGGGGGCTACGAGCAGTACTTC
many	TRBV2	TRBJ1-1	.	CASSAEDTEAFF	TGTGCCAGCAGTGCAGAAGACACTGAAGCTTTCTTT
many	TRBV28	TRBJ2-7	.	CASSSTRAPSYEQYF	TGTGCCAGCAGTTCCACGAGGGCCCCCTCCTACGAGCAGTACTTC
.	TRBV7-9	TRBJ2-2	.	CASSFLPSKTGELFF	TGTGCCAGCAGCTTCCTCCCGTCCAAGACCGGGGAGCTGTTTTTT
many	TRBV28	TRBJ2-7	.	CASSSYNYEQYF	TGTGCCAGCAGTTCCTACAACTACGAGCAGTACTTC
many	TRBV28	TRBJ2-1	.	CASSLPRYNEQFF	TGTGCCAGCAGTTTGCCCAGATACAATGAGCAGTTCTTC
many	TRBV6-1	TRBJ2-3	TRBD1	CASSEAQGPDTQYF	TGTGCCAGCAGTGAAGCACAGGGGCCAGATACGCAGTATTTT
many	TRBV20-1	TRBJ1-1	.	CSAVPGFTEAFF	TGCAGTGCCGTTCCGGGTTTCACTGAAGCTTTCTTT
.	TRBV12-3/TRBV12-4	TRBJ1-1	.	CASSFGKNTEAFF	TGTGCCAGCAGTTTCGGCAAGAACACTGAAGCTTTCTTT
many	TRBV5-1	TRBJ2-3	.	CASSPLTGVSDTQYF	TGCGCCAGCAGCCCCCTCACGGGTGTATCCGATACGCAGTATTTT
many	TRBV4-1	TRBJ1-4	TRBD1	CASSQGDQGAVNEKLFF	TGCGCCAGCAGCCAGGGGGACCAGGGGGCGGTTAATGAAAAACTGTTTTTT
.	TRBV29-1	TRBJ2-1	.	CSVSGEAYNEQFF	TGCAGCGTTAGTGGAGAAGCCTACAATGAGCAGTTCTTC
few	TRBV29-1	TRBJ2-7	.	CSVRDSYEQYF	TGCAGCGTCCGAGACTCCTACGAGCAGTACTTC
many	TRBV19	TRBJ2-5	.	CASSISRGTTTQYF	TGTGCCAGTAGTATTTCGCGTGGAACTACGACCCAGTACTTC
many	TRBV12-3/TRBV12-4	TRBJ2-1	.	CASSLGSGINEQFF	TGTGCCAGCAGTTTGGGGTCAGGGATCAATGAGCAGTTCTTC
.	TRBV5-5	TRBJ2-3	.	CASSPYTDTQYF	TGTGCCAGCAGCCCGTACACAGATACGCAGTATTTT
many	TRBV20-1	TRBJ2-7	TRBD2	CSALGPSSGTTYF	TGCAGTGCCCTCGGCCCCTCTAGCGGTACTACGTACTTC
.	TRBV4-1	TRBJ2-2	.	CASSQSPPVELGELFF	TGCGCCAGCAGCCAATCTCCACCGGTGGAGCTGGGGGAGCTGTTTTTT
.	TRBV20-1	TRBJ1-2	.	CSARGESNYGYTF	TGCAGTGCTAGGGGGGAATCTAACTATGGCTACACCTTC